The sequence of this T cell receptor beta chain was determined in a study of low-dose radiotherapy and immunotherapy resistance in tumors. Turning to the study itself: With cycle 1 day 1 as the start, patients took oral aspirin 300 mg daily for four cycles.

Alpha and beta chains were covered, as first-strand cDNA relied on TRAV- and TRBV-specific primers. Both a constant-region primer and a V-primer adapter served to amplify TCRs across roughly 20 PCR cycles. TCRdb ran MiXCR on the reads and lists one entry per CDR3 protein. Here the sample spans 13,000 or so distinct CDR3 sequences, approximately 70% being singletons. Germline CDR1 and CDR2: SGHTA and FQGNSA. Trimming removed 1 base from V and 6 bases from J; junction bases left unmatched: 9. There are 17 residues in the CDR3. The receptor was isolated from a human donor with advanced metastatic prostate, ovarian, gallbladder or colorectal cancer (not recorded which). This table probably holds off-target reads from a library built for another chain. The chain combines TRBV7-2 with TRBJ2-2, with 9 bases aligning to TRBD2. CDR3 sequence (DNA): TGTGCCAGCAGCTTAGATCGGTTCGCGGGGGGGCCCGGGGAGCTGTTTTTT. It translates to CASSLDRFAGGPGELFF.